The 29 T cell receptor beta chains below all came from one sample that was sequenced in a study of T-cell reconstitution after alpha-beta-depleted transplantation in children (dated by TCRdb to 2016 to 2018). Taken with the paper, the label for treatment or condition translates to: allogeneic hematopoietic cell transplantation with graft depleted of TCRalphabeta T cells and CD19 B cells. The receptor library was made with PCR. The listed sequencing device is Illumina HiSeq 2500. TCR libraries were prepared with molecular barcoding, using unique molecular identifiers to normalize TCRbeta repertoire quantification. Through fastp at Q25 and MiXCR, TCRdb rebuilt clones from the public reads, retaining in-frame beta chains. Every entry covers one CDR3 protein and lists the most common genes and DNA from its rows. The sample data list some 300,000 distinct CDR3 sequences, and roughly a tenth of these were observed just once. The leading ten clones occupy 7.5% of the sample.

Sequenced here: PBMCs, sampled before TCRalphabeta/CD19-depleted stem cell transplant. The receptors were gathered from a boy younger than two with acute myeloid leukemia, due to receive a stem cell transplant.

This clonotype was counted at least ten times. The chain uses TRBV11-2 and TRBJ2-7; no definite D call. The CDR3 is 13 residues long. Germline-derived CDR1 and CDR2 are SGHAT and FQNNGV. The V end lost 2 bases, the J end lost 3 bases, and 8 bases lay between the germline ends. CDR3 nucleotide sequence: TGTGCCAGCAGCTTAATAACAGTCTACGAGCAGTACTTC. It specifies CASSLITVYEQYF.

This clonotype was picked up a small number of times. This chain joins TRBV28 and TRBJ2-2; TRBD2 is a possible D gene (6 bases). The germline V and J ends were trimmed by 3 bases and 0 bases, with 14 bases remaining between them. Germline CDR1 reads MDHEN; CDR2 reads SYDVKM. The CDR3 runs to 17 residues. The CDR3 sequence: CASSLPGGHPNTGELFF. Written as DNA, the CDR3 is TGTGCCAGCAGTTTGCCCGGGGGTCACCCGAACACCGGGGAGCTGTTTTTT.

This clonotype occurred a few times. The chain has TRBV9 and TRBJ1-6; possible D gene TRBD1, 6 bases. The V gene's germline CDR1 is SGDLS and CDR2 YYNGEE. V lost 4 bases to trimming and J lost 0 bases, with 14 bases between them. The CDR3 covers 17 residues. The CDR3: CASSSETGSSYNSPLHF. The CDR3 nucleotides are TGTGCCAGCAGCTCGGAAACAGGGAGCTCCTATAATTCACCCCTCCACTTT. Full variable domain (outside the CDR3, taken from reference TRBV9 and TRBJ1-6): DSGVTQTPKHLITATGQRVTLRCSPRSGDLSVYWYQQSLDQGLQFLIQYYNGEERAKGNILERFSAQQFPDLHSELNLSSLELGDSALYFCASSSETGSSYNSPLHFGNGTRLTVT.

This clonotype was counted many times. The rearrangement links TRBV10-3 to TRBJ2-1, with a weak D call TRBD1 (5 bases). The V end was cut by 10 bases, the J end by 0 bases, with 7 bases between. The CDR3 is 12 residues long. CDR1 ENHRY and CDR2 SYGVKD come from the germline V gene. CDR3 coding DNA: TGTGCCACCCAGGGCTCCTACAATGAGCAGTTCTTC. Translation gives CATQGSYNEQFF.

As to this clonotype: A much larger clone lies one base from this, so it may be a read error. This CDR3 is missing its conserved last phenylalanine or tryptophan, likely due to a read error. V gene TRBV5-1 combines with J gene TRBJ1-1; 8 positions match TRBD1. The germline V gene encodes CDR1 SGHRS and CDR2 YFSETQ. Unmatched junction bases numbered 13, after V lost 8 bases and J lost 4 bases. This CDR3 spans 15 amino acids. CDR3 protein: CASKGTGLSGTEAFS. The CDR3 nucleotides read TGCGCCAGTAAGGGGACAGGCCTTTCGGGCACTGAAGCTTTCTCT.

The table lists this clonotype with many counts. This chain connects TRBV5-1 to TRBJ2-1; D is ambiguous. The ends were cut back, 0 bases at V and 6 bases at J, with 10 bases in the middle. The CDR3 covers 14 residues. Germline V gene lookup returns CDR1 SGHRS and CDR2 YFSETQ. The CDR3 sequence is CASSLVQAGNEQFF. The CDR3 DNA follows: TGCGCCAGCAGCTTGGTCCAGGCAGGCAATGAGCAGTTCTTC.

The table lists this clonotype with a few counts. The gene calls are TRBV20-1 and TRBJ2-5; tentative D call: TRBD1 (6 bases). CDR1 and CDR2 from the germline V gene are DFQATT and SNEGSKA (reference sequence). The CDR3 is 14 residues long. Trimming pared 6 bases from V and 4 bases from J, leaving 18 bases between. As DNA, the CDR3 is TGCAGTGCCAGCAAGGACAGTCGGGGAGAGACCCAGTACTTC. Amino acid sequence: CSASKDSRGETQYF.

Only a few counts were recorded for this clonotype. The chain combines TRBV3-1 with TRBJ2-3; 9 nucleotides align to TRBD2. Germline CDR1 and CDR2: LGHDT and YNNKEL (reference sequence). With V trimmed by 1 base and J by 2 bases, 13 bases remained unmatched. This CDR3 region has 19 residues. CDR3 sequence (DNA): TGTGCCAGCAGCCAAGGTCGCGGGAGGGCCTCCAAGTACACAGATACGCAGTATTTT. Translating gives CASSQGRGRASKYTDTQYF.

Ten or more counts support this clonotype. CDR3 DNA sequence: TGCAGCGCTGACAGACTCAGCTCCTACAATGAGCAGTTCTTC. This translates into CSADRLSSYNEQFF. V usage is TRBV29-1 and J usage is TRBJ2-1; maybe TRBD1 (5 bases). V dropped 7 bases and J dropped 0 bases, with 13 bases sitting between them. The length of the CDR3 is 14 residues. Germline V lookup: CDR1 SQVTM, CDR2 ANQGSEA.

In this sample, this clonotype turned up many times. The chain combines TRBV4-1 with TRBJ2-1; D possibly uses TRBD1 or TRBD2 (7 bases each). V was shortened by 0 bases and J by 1 base, with 10 bases between the two germline ends. From germline, CDR1 is MGHRA and CDR2 YSYEKL. The CDR3 length is 16 residues. As DNA, the CDR3 is TGCGCCAGCAGCCAAGAGCAGGGGGGGTCCTACAATGAGCAGTTCTTC. Encoded protein: CASSQEQGGSYNEQFF.

The CDR3 region is CASSRSGTGDTDTQYF. The CDR3 nucleotides are TGCGCCAGCAGCCGTTCCGGGACAGGGGATACAGATACGCAGTATTTT. The chain combines TRBV4-1 with TRBJ2-3, with 10 bases aligning to TRBD1. CDR1 MGHRA and CDR2 YSYEKL come from the germline V gene. Trimming at V came to 4 bases and at J to 3 bases, leaving 7 bases not matched to a gene. This CDR3 region has 16 residues.

Ten or more counts support this clonotype. The chain recombines TRBV4-2 with TRBJ2-2; a possible D gene is TRBD2 (7 bases). This CDR3 spans 16 amino acids. V lost 0 bases and J lost 5, with 13 bases in between. Germline CDR1 and CDR2: LGHNA and YNFKEQ. The CDR3 loop is CASSQDGGRGTGELFF. For the CDR3, the DNA is TGTGCCAGCAGCCAAGACGGGGGGCGAGGAACCGGGGAGCTGTTTTTT.

A remark on this clonotype: A read error may account for a junction end that differs from germline. The DNA of the CDR3 is TGCAGTGCTAGAGAAGGAACCTACAAGGAGCAGTTCTTC. It translates to CSAREGTYKEQFF. V is TRBV20-1 and J is TRBJ2-1; D gene ambiguous. Germline CDR1 and CDR2: DFQATT and SNEGSKA (reference sequence). The CDR3 is 13 amino acids.

This clonotype was picked up many times. The V call is TRBV24-1, the J call TRBJ2-3; D ambiguous. Germline CDR1 KGHDR, CDR2 SFDVKD. CDR3 length equals 11 residues. Trimming took off 6 bases at V and 3 bases at J, with 3 bases between the two ends. The CDR3: CATSQTDTQYF. The CDR3, as DNA: TGTGCCACCAGTCAAACAGATACGCAGTATTTT.

This clonotype was seen ten or more times. The V gene is TRBV4-2, the J gene TRBJ2-3; the D is unclear. This CDR3 has 15 amino acids. Germline V gene lookup returns CDR1 LGHNA and CDR2 YNFKEQ. V was pared by 2 bases and J by 5 bases, with 14 bases between. For the CDR3, the DNA is TGTGCCAGCAGCCAAACAGCAACAGTCATAGATACGCAGTATTTT. Its protein product is CASSQTATVIDTQYF.

This clonotype was counted ten times or more. The junction departs from the called germline gene at one end, perhaps through a read error. This rearrangement joins TRBV5-1 to TRBJ1-1; 8 bases are shared with TRBD1. Per the germline V gene, CDR1 is SGHRS and CDR2 is YFSETQ. The CDR3 length is 14 residues. CDR3 sequence reads: CASSFDRGNTEAFF. The CDR3 nucleotides read TGTGCCAGCAGCTTTGACAGGGGGAACACTGAAGCTTTCTTT.

This clonotype was counted many times. The rearrangement joins TRBV29-1 to TRBJ1-3; no reliable D call. CDR1 SQVTM and CDR2 ANQGSEA come from the germline V gene. V lost 7 bases and J lost 2, with 6 bases in between. There are 11 residues in the CDR3. The CDR3 loop reads CSGWTGNTIYF. The CDR3 DNA reads as TGCAGCGGATGGACTGGAAACACCATATATTTT.

This clonotype was counted many times. V usage is TRBV20-1 and J usage is TRBJ2-1; D perhaps matches TRBD2 (5 bases). The V gene's germline CDR1 is DFQATT and CDR2 SNEGSKA (reference sequence). With 1 base removed from V and 7 bases from J, the gap between germline ends came to 29 bases. CDR3 length: 19 amino acids. In nucleotides, the CDR3 is TGCAGTGCTAGAGCTTGGCCAACTAGGCTATGGCCTGACCCTAATGAGCAGTTCTTC. Translation: CSARAWPTRLWPDPNEQFF.

This clonotype was observed many times. The genes are TRBV27 and TRBJ2-2; 8 nucleotides agree with TRBD1. This CDR3 has 15 residues. V lost 6 bases, J lost 1 base, and 4 bases stayed unmatched. The germline gives CDR1 MNHEY, CDR2 SMNVEV (reference sequence). The CDR3 sequence is CASRKDRVNTGELFF. The CDR3 nucleotides read TGTGCCAGCAGGAAGGACAGGGTGAACACCGGGGAGCTGTTTTTT.

This clonotype came up many times. The chain is built from TRBV5-1 and TRBJ2-7, with 11 bases identical to TRBD2. Germline CDR1 and CDR2: SGHRS and YFSETQ. V shed 2 bases and J 0 bases; nucleotides not matched to a gene: 4. The CDR3 loop spans 16 amino acids. The CDR3 protein is CASSFLAGGSSYEQYF. Here the CDR3 DNA reads TGCGCCAGCAGCTTTCTAGCGGGGGGATCCTCCTACGAGCAGTACTTC.

This clonotype was observed many times. V and J are TRBV5-5 and TRBJ2-7; 10 nucleotides agree with TRBD1. In germline, CDR1 is SGHKS, CDR2 YYEKEE (reference sequence). The CDR3 extends over 14 amino acids. Unmatched junction bases numbered 4, after V lost 4 bases and J lost 3 bases. Here the CDR3 DNA reads TGTGCCAGCAGCACGGGACAGGGGAACTACGAGCAGTACTTC. Its translation: CASSTGQGNYEQYF.

This clonotype was counted many times. The chain carries TRBV15 and TRBJ2-1; D may correspond to TRBD1 or TRBD2 (5 bases each). Trimming pared 0 bases from V and 5 bases from J, leaving 14 bases between. The germline V gene has CDR1 LNHNV and CDR2 YYDKDF (reference sequence). The CDR3 covers 16 residues. CDR3 nucleotides: TGTGCCACCAGCAGAGATCGGCCTAGAGGGGACAATGAGCAGTTCTTC. It is translated as CATSRDRPRGDNEQFF.

This clonotype was found many times. The chain recombines TRBV3-1 with TRBJ2-7, with TRBD1 matching over 7 bases. V dropped 0 bases and J dropped 3; count of bases not matched to a gene: 5. CDR1 and CDR2 (germline): LGHDT, YNNKEL (reference sequence). The CDR3 length is 15 residues. The CDR3 DNA is TGTGCCAGCAGCCAAGATGGGACAGTTTTCTACGAGCAGTACTTC. Its protein product is CASSQDGTVFYEQYF.

This clonotype occurred a few times. The chain carries TRBV24-1 and TRBJ2-6; D ambiguous. Per germline, CDR1 KGHDR and CDR2 SFDVKD. The CDR3 spans 15 residues. V dropped 5 bases and J dropped 0 bases, with 7 bases sitting between them. This CDR3 is CATSAPYSGANVLTF. The CDR3 DNA reads as TGTGCCACCAGTGCTCCGTACTCTGGGGCCAACGTCCTGACTTTC.

Ten or more counts support this clonotype. The J gene is TRBJ1-5, the V gene TRBV3-1, with D perhaps TRBD1 (5 bases). Trimming shortened V by 0 bases and J by 6 bases, and 12 bases separated the two germline ends. Germline V gives CDR1 LGHDT, CDR2 YNNKEL (reference sequence). The CDR3 is made up of 15 amino acids. Here the CDR3 DNA reads TGTGCCAGCAGCCAAGAATTAGGAGGGACTCAGCCCCAGCATTTT. This gives the protein CASSQELGGTQPQHF.

Turning to this clonotype: A read error may be the cause here, since a much bigger clone is one base away. The chain combines TRBV15 with TRBJ1-3, with D possibly matching TRBD1 (6 bases). V lost 5 bases to trimming and J lost 3 bases, with 20 bases between them. Germline CDR1 LNHNV, CDR2 YYDKDF (reference sequence). This CDR3 is 17 amino acids long. The chain's CDR3 is CATSFDWTASFGNTIYF. In nucleotides, the CDR3 is TGTGCCACCAGCTTCGATTGGACAGCCTCCTTTGGAAACACCATATATTTT.

To note about this clonotype: Being one base from a much bigger clone, this may be a read error. This chain joins TRBV6-1 and TRBJ2-1; D might be TRBD1 (5 bases). V lost 6 bases, J lost 2 bases, and 14 bases lay in between. This CDR3 is built from 15 residues. Germline assignment: CDR1 MNHNS and CDR2 SASEGT. The CDR3 here is CASRETRGPYNEQFF. In DNA, the CDR3 is TGTGCCAGCAGAGAAACAAGGGGTCCCTACAATGAGCAGTTCTTC.

There are a few counts of this clonotype. The chain uses TRBV5-1 and TRBJ2-7; D not resolved. CDR3 size: 14 residues. V was shortened by 0 bases and J by 7 bases, with 14 bases between the two germline ends. Germline lookup yields CDR1 SGHRS and CDR2 YFSETQ. The CDR3 reads CASSLGGRMREQYF. The DNA of the CDR3 is TGCGCCAGCAGCTTGGGAGGAAGGATGCGAGAGCAGTACTTC.

This clonotype was detected only a few times. The V and J genes are TRBV6-2 or TRBV6-3 and TRBJ2-3; 8 bases align to TRBD1. J gave up 0 bases and V 5 bases, and 13 bases lay outside the gene matches. CDR3 size: 18 residues. Germline values: CDR1 MNHEY, CDR2 SVGEGT. DNA of the CDR3: TGTGCCAGCAGTACAACCTACGACAGGGGTCGTAGCACAGATACGCAGTATTTT. Amino acids: CASSTTYDRGRSTDTQYF.